One sample yielded the 31 T cell receptor beta chains listed below, sequenced in a study of CD8 T cells in Susac syndrome. RNA was extracted with the RNeasy kit, and a quantity of roughly 0.5 to 1 ug was reverse transcribed using random hexamers. TCRdb independently ran MiXCR on the immunoSEQ multiplex PCR reads; one entry per CDR3 protein. The repertoire includes about 300,000 distinct CDR3 sequences, about 89% of them detected once, and more than 0.15% sits in the top ten. The sample comprised CD8+ T cells from PBMCs. These receptors were obtained from a human donor with multiple sclerosis.

This sequence joins TRBV9 and TRBJ1-2; D is ambiguous. The V gene lost 0 bases and the J gene lost 0 bases, with 6 bases spanning the gap. Germline V lookup: CDR1 SGDLS, CDR2 YYNGEE. The CDR3 has 14 residues. The CDR3, as DNA: TGTGCCAGCAGCGTAGGCACACCTAACTATGGCTACACCTTC. Translating it yields CASSVGTPNYGYTF. The complete variable domain, with remaining parts taken from reference TRBV9 and TRBJ1-2, reads DSGVTQTPKHLITATGQRVTLRCSPRSGDLSVYWYQQSLDQGLQFLIQYYNGEERAKGNILERFSAQQFPDLHSELNLSSLELGDSALYFCASSVGTPNYGYTFGSGTRLTVV.

This chain uses TRBV5-1 with TRBJ2-5; TRBD1 agrees at 8 bases. V shed 3 bases and J 5 bases; nucleotides not matched to a gene: 9. Germline V gene lookup returns CDR1 SGHRS and CDR2 YFSETQ. The CDR3 has 15 amino acids. CDR3 sequence reads: CASSYDRGRHETQYF. CDR3 in DNA: TGCGCCAGCAGCTACGACAGGGGCAGGCATGAGACCCAGTACTTC.

This clonotype was detected once. This chain links TRBV28 with TRBJ2-1, with 9 bases aligning to TRBD2. Germline CDR1 MDHEN, CDR2 SYDVKM. The V segment lost 3 bases and the J segment 5 bases; nucleotides outside the gene matches: 11. CDR3 length equals 17 residues. CDR3 coding DNA: TGTGCCAGCAGTTTCACCCACCCGACTAGCGGAAACAATGAGCAGTTCTTC. Translation gives CASSFTHPTSGNNEQFF.

The genes are TRBV5-1 and TRBJ2-1; perhaps TRBD2 as D (6 bases). V was pared by 0 bases and J by 8 bases, with 15 bases between. This CDR3 has 15 residues. Germline-derived CDR1 and CDR2 are SGHRS and YFSETQ. The CDR3 sequence: CASSLGTTYGDEQFF. In DNA, the CDR3 is TGCGCCAGCAGCTTGGGGACTACCTACGGGGATGAGCAGTTCTTC.

The V and J genes are TRBV6-4 and TRBJ2-1; 11 positions match TRBD1. CDR1 and CDR2 from the germline V gene are MRHNA and SNTAGT. With V trimmed by 3 bases and J by 6 bases, 1 base remained unmatched. CDR3 size: 14 residues. The CDR3 DNA reads as TGTGCCAGCAGTGAAGGGACAGGGGGCAATGAGCAGTTCTTC. It codes for CASSEGTGGNEQFF.

This clonotype showed up just once. The chain is built from TRBV28 and TRBJ1-6; D remains unclear. The CDR3 spans 13 residues. Trimming stripped 5 bases from V and 10 bases from J, with 12 bases between. In germline, CDR1 is MDHEN, CDR2 SYDVKM. The CDR3 DNA reads TGTGCCAGCAGTAGTGGTGGCACATCACCCCTCCACTTT. It translates to CASSSGGTSPLHF.

This clonotype occurred once. The rearrangement uses TRBV19 and TRBJ2-1; D possibly matches TRBD1 or TRBD2 (5 bases each). This CDR3 is 13 amino acids long. Between the trimmed V and J ends, which lost 7 bases and 9 bases, there was a span of 16 bases. From germline, CDR1 is LNHDA and CDR2 SQIVND (reference sequence). The CDR3 loop is CASNPDTRGEQFF. DNA of the CDR3: TGTGCCAGTAACCCCGACACTAGGGGTGAGCAGTTCTTC.

The rearrangement joins TRBV29-1 to TRBJ1-1, with no clear D. CDR1 SQVTM and CDR2 ANQGSEA come from the germline V gene. The CDR3 is 12 amino acids. V lost 6 bases, J lost 10 bases, and 18 bases lay in between. CDR3 protein: CSVPNPPVGAFF. The CDR3 nucleotides are TGCAGCGTCCCAAACCCCCCCGTCGGAGCTTTCTTT.

Only one count was recorded for this clonotype. The chain uses TRBV9 and TRBJ1-2, with TRBD1 matching over 9 bases. Germline assignment: CDR1 SGDLS and CDR2 YYNGEE. CDR3 length: 15 residues. Trimming took 3 bases from V and 6 from J; bases not matched to a gene: 9. The CDR3 loop reads CASSDRTGAIHGYTF. The CDR3 nucleotides read TGTGCCAGCAGCGACCGGACAGGGGCGATTCATGGCTACACCTTC.

In regard to this clonotype: At one end the junction does not follow the germline gene, possibly because of a read error. This chain connects TRBV7-7 to TRBJ2-5, with D possibly matching TRBD1 (5 bases). Germline-derived CDR1 and CDR2 are SSHAT and FNYEAQ (reference sequence). This CDR3 is built from 15 residues. This chain's CDR3 is CASSLRQGAQETQYF. The CDR3 coding sequence is TGTGCTAGCAGCTTGCGACAAGGGGCTCAAGAGACCCAGTACTTC.

CDR3 sequence reads: CASSFGAAANYGYTF. The CDR3 nucleotides read TGCGCCAGCAGCTTCGGGGCAGCAGCTAACTATGGCTACACCTTC. The chain employs TRBV5-1 and TRBJ1-2, with a weak D call TRBD1 (5 bases). The CDR3 spans 15 residues. V was clipped by 2 bases and J by 0 bases, with 11 bases between them. Germline V CDR1 and CDR2: SGHRS, YFSETQ. The full variable domain, in which reference TRBV5-1 and TRBJ1-2 provide the parts outside the CDR3, is KAGVTQTPRYLIKTRGQQVTLSCSPISGHRSVSWYQQTPGQGLQFLFEYFSETQRNKGNFPGRFSGRQFSNSRSEMNVSTLELGDSALYLCASSFGAAANYGYTFGSGTRLTVV.

This sequence joins TRBV28 and TRBJ2-7, with D perhaps matching TRBD1 or TRBD2 (5 bases each). The CDR3 totals 13 residues. Trimming left V 4 bases short and J 2 bases short, with 9 bases between. CDR1 is MDHEN, CDR2 SYDVKM, per germline. CDR3 loop: CASSWDGAYEQYF. The CDR3 nucleotides are TGTGCCAGCAGTTGGGACGGAGCCTACGAGCAGTACTTC.

This chain links TRBV7-9 with TRBJ1-4; 8 nucleotides align to TRBD1. V lost 5 bases to trimming and J lost 2 bases; unmatched junction nucleotides: 4. CDR1 SEHNR and CDR2 FQNEAQ come from the germline V gene (reference sequence). This CDR3 is built from 15 residues. In nucleotides, the CDR3 is TGTGCCAGCAGCCTACGGACAGGGACTAATGAAAAACTGTTTTTT. Its translation is CASSLRTGTNEKLFF.

V and J are TRBV29-1 and TRBJ1-3; D is unresolved. The V and J ends lost 3 bases and 2 bases respectively, with 2 bases between them. Germline values: CDR1 SQVTM, CDR2 ANQGSEA. The CDR3 sequence is 11 residues long. CDR3 loop: CSVDTGNTIYF. The DNA of the CDR3 is TGCAGCGTTGATACTGGAAACACCATATATTTT.

This rearrangement joins TRBV28 to TRBJ2-3, with a possible D match to TRBD1 (5 bases). The CDR3 is 13 amino acids. The V gene lost 8 bases and the J gene lost 6 bases, with 15 bases spanning the gap. Germline assignment: CDR1 MDHEN and CDR2 SYDVKM. The CDR3 nucleotides read TGTGCCAGCGTTCTCTCCTACAGGGATACGCAGTATTTT. It yields the protein CASVLSYRDTQYF. The variable domain in full, with the rest retrieved from reference TRBV28 and TRBJ2-3, is DVKVTQSSRYLVKRTGEKVFLECVQDMDHENMFWYRQDPGLGLRLIYFSYDVKMKEKGDIPEGYSVSREKKERFSLILESASTNQTSMYLCASVLSYRDTQYFGPGTRLTVL.

The chain has TRBV4-3 and TRBJ2-7; TRBD2 is a possible D gene (7 bases). The germline gives CDR1 LGHNA, CDR2 YSLEER. Trimming pared 0 bases from V and 3 bases from J, leaving 18 bases between. This CDR3 is 17 amino acids long. CDR3 DNA: TGCGCCAGCAGCCAAGATCCTCCGACGGGGGGCCTCTACGAGCAGTACTTC. Its protein product is CASSQDPPTGGLYEQYF.

In DNA, the CDR3 is TGTGCCAGCAGGACCGGGACAGGGGGAACCGAGCAGTACTTC. Translating gives CASRTGTGGTEQYF. The chain couples TRBV12-3 or TRBV12-4 to TRBJ2-7; 11 bases are shared with TRBD1. V shed 6 bases, J shed 6 bases, and the junction held 7 bases outside the gene matches. This CDR3 is 14 amino acids long.

The chain uses TRBV9 and TRBJ2-2; 7 bases align to TRBD1. Unmatched junction bases numbered 8, after V lost 3 bases and J lost 3 bases. The CDR3 is 16 amino acids. Germline V gene lookup returns CDR1 SGDLS and CDR2 YYNGEE. The CDR3: CASSGQGIPDTGELFF. CDR3 sequence (DNA): TGTGCCAGCAGCGGACAGGGTATTCCGGACACCGGGGAGCTGTTTTTT.

This chain uses TRBV12-3 or TRBV12-4 with TRBJ1-2, with TRBD1 as a possible D gene (5 bases). The CDR3 is made up of 14 amino acids. The V gene lost 1 base and the J gene lost 4 bases, with 10 bases spanning the gap. CDR3 residues: CASSLGGSIYGYTF. DNA for the CDR3: TGTGCCAGCAGTTTAGGGGGGAGCATCTATGGCTACACCTTC.

V usage is TRBV4-2 and J usage is TRBJ2-2; tentatively, D is TRBD2 (6 bases). The CDR3 has 18 residues. With 0 bases removed from V and 3 bases from J, the gap between germline ends came to 17 bases. Germline CDR1 LGHNA, CDR2 YNFKEQ. The CDR3 bases are TGTGCCAGCAGCCAAGATCTTAGCGGACGAGACTACACCGGGGAGCTGTTTTTT. As protein: CASSQDLSGRDYTGELFF.

The chain couples TRBV29-1 to TRBJ1-1; D gene unclear. Trimming removed 8 bases from V and 13 bases from J, with 11 bases in between. This CDR3 has 8 residues. From germline, CDR1 is SQVTM and CDR2 ANQGSEA. CDR3 nucleotide sequence: TGCAGCTTCCCGGGAGGTTTCTTT. Residues: CSFPGGFF.

The chain is built from TRBV29-1 and TRBJ1-1, with D perhaps TRBD1 (5 bases). CDR3 length equals 12 residues. The germline V gene has CDR1 SQVTM and CDR2 ANQGSEA. The V and J ends lost 4 bases and 6 bases respectively, with 12 bases between them. Here the CDR3 DNA reads TGCAGCGTTGTGGCAGGGAATGCTGAAGCTTTCTTT. Its translation is CSVVAGNAEAFF.

This rearrangement joins TRBV9 to TRBJ2-2; TRBD1 agrees at 10 bases. The CDR3 covers 17 residues. Germline V gene sequence: CDR1 SGDLS, CDR2 YYNGEE. V shed 1 base and J 6 bases; nucleotides not matched to a gene: 9. This chain's CDR3 is CASSVTGGQGFPGELFF. The CDR3 nucleotides read TGTGCCAGCAGCGTAACGGGGGGACAGGGGTTCCCCGGGGAGCTGTTTTTT.

CDR3 nucleotide sequence: TGTGCCTGGAGTATAGGACAGGGGCTATACGAGCAGTACTTC. Translating gives CAWSIGQGLYEQYF. The chain joins TRBV30 to TRBJ2-7, with 9 positions matching TRBD1. Germline lookup yields CDR1 GTSNPN and CDR2 SVGIG (reference sequence). This CDR3 is built from 14 residues. Losses at the gene ends were 2 bases for V and 4 bases for J; bases not matched to a gene: 6.

V and J are TRBV28 and TRBJ1-3, with TRBD1 as a possible D gene (6 bases). V was pared by 3 bases and J by 4 bases, with 10 bases between. The CDR3 extends over 14 amino acids. Germline CDR1 is MDHEN and CDR2 is SYDVKM. Here the CDR3 reads CASSFPGEGNTIYF. The CDR3 DNA is TGTGCCAGCAGTTTTCCAGGGGAGGGAAACACCATATATTTT. Filled out from reference TRBV28 and TRBJ1-3, the complete variable domain reads DVKVTQSSRYLVKRTGEKVFLECVQDMDHENMFWYRQDPGLGLRLIYFSYDVKMKEKGDIPEGYSVSREKKERFSLILESASTNQTSMYLCASSFPGEGNTIYFGEGSWLTVV.

The gene calls are TRBV28 and TRBJ2-7; no firm D call. CDR3 length: 14 amino acids. Trimming cost V 6 bases and J 2 bases, with 14 bases left between them. The germline V gene has CDR1 MDHEN and CDR2 SYDVKM. CDR3 sequence: CASSTKGPAYEQYF. The DNA for the CDR3 is TGTGCCAGCAGCACAAAAGGGCCCGCCTACGAGCAGTACTTC.

The chain has TRBV9 and TRBJ2-7, with 7 positions matching TRBD1. CDR3 length: 15 residues. Germline V gene sequence: CDR1 SGDLS, CDR2 YYNGEE. The V gene end was trimmed by 4 bases and the J gene end by 0 bases; junction bases not matched to a gene: 7. CDR3 DNA: TGTGCCAGCAGCCGAACCGGGACAGCCTCCTACGAGCAGTACTTC. Amino acids: CASSRTGTASYEQYF.

V gene TRBV19 combines with J gene TRBJ2-5; D is perhaps TRBD1 or TRBD2 (5 bases each). The CDR3 totals 16 residues. Germline-derived CDR1 and CDR2 are LNHDA and SQIVND (reference sequence). Trimming cost V 5 bases and J 2 bases, with 18 bases left between them. CDR3 protein: CASSSPSRDLQETQYF. The CDR3, as DNA: TGTGCCAGTAGTTCTCCTAGCAGGGACCTGCAAGAGACCCAGTACTTC.

The rearrangement joins TRBV4-3 to TRBJ2-7, with TRBD2 matching 9 bases. V lost 3 bases, J lost 3 bases, and 9 bases stayed unmatched. The germline CDR1 and CDR2 sequences are LGHNA and YSLEER. The CDR3 length is 16 residues. CDR3: CASSQVASGTGYEQYF. Written as DNA, the CDR3 is TGCGCCAGCAGCCAGGTTGCTAGCGGGACCGGCTACGAGCAGTACTTC.

The chain recombines TRBV19 with TRBJ2-7; D ambiguous. V gave up 4 bases and J gave up 4 bases, with 11 bases separating them. CDR1 is LNHDA, CDR2 SQIVND, per germline (reference sequence). The CDR3 covers 13 residues. The CDR3, as DNA: TGTGCCAGTAGTAATAGGGTTGGGTACGAGCAGTACTTC. Protein product: CASSNRVGYEQYF.

This chain links TRBV6-2 or TRBV6-3 with TRBJ2-7, with 9 nucleotides matching TRBD1. V was pared by 4 bases and J by 5 bases, with 12 bases of the junction left unmatched. This CDR3 has 16 amino acids. Looked up from germline, CDR1 is MNHEY and CDR2 is SVGEGT. The CDR3 DNA is TGTGCCAGCAGTTTGCCCCCGGGACAGGGATTGGACGAGCAGTACTTC. This gives the protein CASSLPPGQGLDEQYF.